This entry features one T cell receptor (beta chain) sequence. The CDR3 is made up of 14 amino acids. CDR1 and CDR2 from the germline V gene are MNHEY and SMNVEV (reference sequence). V lost 6 bases to trimming and J lost 4 bases, with 15 bases between them. This record comes from a study of shared clonotypes between healthy human individuals. Produced via immunoSEQ multiplex PCR; TCRdb's table is partial and in-frame only. The sample shows around 1.9 million clones, approximately 92% of them seen only once. The naive CD8 population came from CD45RO-negative cells selected for CCR7, without terminally differentiated effector memory CD45RA+ cells. Every contributor of samples was a Caucasian grown-up residing in Nashville, Tennessee.

Sequenced material: naive CD8+ T cells from PBMCs. This clonotype was sampled from a man aged 18 to 35 in good health. Some clones in this sample may be carry-over from other donors' samples. V and J are TRBV27 and TRBJ1-1, with no clear D. The CDR3 nucleotides are TGTGCCAGCAGCCCGTCCAGGTGGGTCACTGAAGCTTTCTTT. It translates to CASSPSRWVTEAFF.